These T cell receptor beta chains were read from a single sample in a study of shared clonotypes between healthy human individuals. The assay was immunoSEQ multiplex PCR, and TCRdb's table has in-frame clones only and misses some. Found here are under 750,000 clones, 55% to 80% of them singletons; the top ten hold 1.8%. What was sequenced was memory CD4+ T cells sorted from blood. Receptors originate from a woman in her thirties in good health. Both conserved end residues are part of each CDR3. Fields, in order: V gene, clone size, D gene, J gene, CDR3 protein, CDR3 DNA. A D gene is named only where the DNA matches it firmly. Size values are once, few and many counts, or a class for expanded clones, and some rows have none.

>TRBV28|-|-|TRBJ2-7
CASSPAFIGLYYEQYF
TGTGCCAGCAGTCCGGCTTTCATTGGACTTTATTACGAGCAGTACTTC
>TRBV10-1|once|TRBD2|TRBJ2-3
CASSEPSGSGRVGTQYF
TGCGCCAGCAGTGAGCCCTCCGGTAGCGGGAGGGTAGGTACGCAGTATTTT
>TRBV29-1|-|TRBD2|TRBJ2-1
CSAGDLAGVGQFF
TGCAGCGCTGGAGATCTAGCGGGAGTGGGGCAGTTCTTC
>TRBV27|-|-|TRBJ1-1
CASSPLQANTEAFF
TGTGCCAGCAGCCCCTTGCAGGCCAACACTGAAGCTTTCTTT
>TRBV11-3|-|-|TRBJ2-3
CASSLQGGLQYF
TGTGCCAGCAGCTTACAGGGTGGGTTGCAGTATTTT
>TRBV7-2|-|TRBD2|TRBJ2-5
CASSLARTSGRAVTQYF
TGTGCCAGCAGCTTAGCGCGGACTAGCGGGAGGGCCGTGACCCAGTACTTC
>TRBV5-1|-|-|TRBJ2-3
CASRPGVEADTQYF
TGCGCCAGCAGACCGGGAGTGGAGGCAGATACGCAGTATTTT
>TRBV11-1|-|TRBD2|TRBJ2-7
CASSPAGRTSGRRWEQYF
TGTGCCAGCAGCCCCGCCGGTAGGACTAGCGGGAGGAGGTGGGAGCAGTACTTC
>TRBV7-9|-|-|TRBJ2-2
CASSRPGHNTGELFF
TGTGCCAGCAGCCGACCGGGACACAACACCGGGGAGCTGTTTTTT
>TRBV5-1|few|-|TRBJ2-5
CASSLEETQYF
TGCGCCAGCAGCTTAGAAGAGACCCAGTACTTC
>TRBV5-1|once|-|TRBJ2-1
CASSPRVGEEQFF
TGCGCCAGCAGCCCCAGGGTTGGGGAGGAGCAGTTCTTC
>TRBV5-8|-|TRBD2|TRBJ2-2
CASSSYVLAGHQVELFF
TGTGCCAGCAGCTCTTATGTACTAGCGGGACATCAGGTGGAGCTGTTTTTT
>TRBV7-2|once|TRBD2|TRBJ2-7
CASSPGTSGRAFHEQYF
TGTGCCAGCAGCCCCGGGACTAGCGGGAGGGCCTTCCACGAGCAGTACTTC
>TRBV19|few|TRBD1|TRBJ1-2
CASSSLGTALGYTF
TGTGCCAGTAGTAGCCTCGGGACAGCCCTAGGCTACACCTTC
>TRBV7-9|-|-|TRBJ2-2
CASSMGAPLETGELFF
TGTGCCAGCAGCATGGGGGCACCCCTGGAGACCGGGGAGCTGTTTTTT
>TRBV2|-|-|TRBJ1-1
CASSVNTEAFF
TGTGCCAGCAGCGTGAACACTGAAGCTTTCTTT
>TRBV2|-|-|TRBJ2-6
CASNGDGANVLTF
TGTGCCAGCAACGGGGATGGGGCCAACGTCCTGACTTTC
>TRBV6-5|-|TRBD1|TRBJ2-7
CASSKSGDSYEQYF
TGTGCCAGCAGTAAATCCGGGGACAGCTACGAGCAGTACTTC
>TRBV28|-|-|TRBJ1-5
CASSLRRNSNQPQHF
TGTGCCAGCAGTTTACGCAGAAATAGCAATCAGCCCCAGCATTTT
>TRBV2|few|-|TRBJ1-4
CASSEAREGEKLFF
TGTGCCAGCAGTGAGGCCAGGGAGGGCGAAAAACTGTTTTTT
>TRBV2|-|-|TRBJ2-3
CASSDAGLFPDTQYF
TGTGCCAGCAGTGATGCGGGATTGTTTCCAGATACGCAGTATTTT
>TRBV19|few|TRBD1|TRBJ1-5
CASSNEPGTDSNQPQHF
TGTGCCAGTAGTAACGAACCCGGGACAGATAGCAATCAGCCCCAGCATTTT
>TRBV2|-|TRBD2|TRBJ2-2
CASRETSGRAYTGELFF
TGTGCCAGCAGAGAGACTAGCGGGAGGGCCTACACCGGGGAGCTGTTTTTT
>TRBV15|once|-|TRBJ2-7
CATSVARESTEQYF
TGTGCCACCAGCGTCGCCCGAGAATCCACCGAGCAGTACTTC
>TRBV28|-|TRBD1|TRBJ2-7
CASSTPAGARGYGQYF
TGTGCCAGCAGCACTCCGGCCGGGGCCAGGGGGTACGGGCAGTACTTC
>TRBV4-1|once|-|TRBJ1-3
CASSQQGTGNTIYF
TGCGCCAGCAGCCAACAGGGGACTGGAAACACCATATATTTT
>TRBV6-1|many|-|TRBJ2-5
CASRLEGETQYF
TGTGCCAGCAGACTAGAAGGGGAGACCCAGTACTTC
>TRBV6-6|-|TRBD1|TRBJ1-1
CASRGQGARSTEAFF
TGTGCCAGCAGAGGACAGGGGGCGCGGAGCACTGAAGCTTTCTTT
>TRBV6-1|-|-|TRBJ2-5
CASKKAQETQYF
TGTGCCAGCAAAAAGGCCCAAGAGACCCAGTACTTC